The rows below give T cell receptor beta chains drawn from one sample of a study of beta chain features in type 1 diabetes. TCRdb's copy holds only in-frame clones and misses some; the assay was immunoSEQ multiplex PCR. The sample lists 120,000 to 150,000 clones; less than 15% were seen once. The sequencing sample was made of central memory CD4+ T cells from blood. These receptors originate from a man aged 18 to 35 with type 1 diabetes. Each CDR3 is given with its conserved first and last residue. The order of the fields is V gene, clone size, J gene, D gene, CDR3 length, CDR3 DNA, CDR3 protein. D genes are given only for firm matches. Clone sizes are given selectively: once, few, many, or a class where the clone is expanded.

v_call: TRBV7-2
clone_size: few
j_call: TRBJ1-2
d_call: .
cdr3_length: 12
cdr3_nt: TGTGCCAGCAGCTTAGGACATGAAGGCTACACCTTC
cdr3_aa: CASSLGHEGYTF

v_call: TRBV30
clone_size: .
j_call: TRBJ1-1
d_call: .
cdr3_length: 13
cdr3_nt: TGTGCCTGGAGTGACACAGCGAACACTGAAGCTTTCTTT
cdr3_aa: CAWSDTANTEAFF

v_call: TRBV5-6
clone_size: few
j_call: TRBJ1-2
d_call: .
cdr3_length: 14
cdr3_nt: TGTGCCAGCAGCTTGGGCAGGTCATTCTATGGCTACACCTTC
cdr3_aa: CASSLGRSFYGYTF

v_call: TRBV6-1
clone_size: .
j_call: TRBJ1-1
d_call: .
cdr3_length: 14
cdr3_nt: TGTGCCAGCAGTGATCAAGGGGGGGACACTGAAGCTTTCTTT
cdr3_aa: CASSDQGGDTEAFF

v_call: TRBV6-6
clone_size: few
j_call: TRBJ1-2
d_call: TRBD1
cdr3_length: 15
cdr3_nt: TGTGCCAGCAGCGACCGGGGGACAGGGAGCTATGGCTACACCTTC
cdr3_aa: CASSDRGTGSYGYTF

v_call: TRBV25-1
clone_size: few
j_call: TRBJ1-1
d_call: .
cdr3_length: 12
cdr3_nt: TGTGCCAGCCGGAGAGGGAACACTGAAGCTTTCTTT
cdr3_aa: CASRRGNTEAFF

v_call: TRBV20-1
clone_size: few
j_call: TRBJ2-7
d_call: .
cdr3_length: 11
cdr3_nt: TGCAGTGCTAGACAGGGTTACGAGCAGTACTTC
cdr3_aa: CSARQGYEQYF

v_call: TRBV5-1
clone_size: few
j_call: TRBJ2-3
d_call: .
cdr3_length: 14
cdr3_nt: TGCGCCAGCAGCTTGGAGAAGAGCACAGATACGCAGTATTTT
cdr3_aa: CASSLEKSTDTQYF

v_call: TRBV6-1
clone_size: .
j_call: TRBJ2-3
d_call: .
cdr3_length: 15
cdr3_nt: TGTGCCAGCAGTGAAGTGGGGGGACGCACAGATACGCAGTATTTT
cdr3_aa: CASSEVGGRTDTQYF

v_call: TRBV28
clone_size: .
j_call: TRBJ1-1
d_call: .
cdr3_length: 12
cdr3_nt: TGTGCCAGCAGTCTGGCCAGGTCGGAGGCTTTCTTT
cdr3_aa: CASSLARSEAFF

v_call: TRBV7-9
clone_size: .
j_call: TRBJ2-1
d_call: .
cdr3_length: 13
cdr3_nt: TGTGCCAGCAGCTTATCCAAGGGGGGTGAGCAGTTCTTC
cdr3_aa: CASSLSKGGEQFF

v_call: TRBV29-1
clone_size: few
j_call: TRBJ2-2
d_call: .
cdr3_length: 14
cdr3_nt: TGCAGCGTTGAAAGGGTAGGAAAGGCCGGGGAGCTGTTTTTT
cdr3_aa: CSVERVGKAGELFF

v_call: TRBV4-1
clone_size: few
j_call: TRBJ2-1
d_call: TRBD2
cdr3_length: 17
cdr3_nt: TGCGCCAGCAGCCAAGGCGTAGCGGGGGCGAGATACAATGAGCAGTTCTTC
cdr3_aa: CASSQGVAGARYNEQFF

v_call: TRBV21-1
clone_size: many
j_call: TRBJ2-1
d_call: .
cdr3_length: 18
cdr3_nt: TGTGCCAGCAGCAATCCCTACGGACAGCGGGGGGTCTACAATGAGCAGTTCTTC
cdr3_aa: CASSNPYGQRGVYNEQFF

v_call: TRBV30
clone_size: .
j_call: TRBJ1-4
d_call: .
cdr3_length: 13
cdr3_nt: TGTGCCTGGAGTATTACCTTGGATGAAAAACTGTTTTTT
cdr3_aa: CAWSITLDEKLFF

v_call: TRBV10-3
clone_size: few
j_call: TRBJ1-6
d_call: .
cdr3_length: 17
cdr3_nt: TGTGCCATCAGTGAGTCGCCATCCTCCGGAGGTAATTCACCCCTCCACTTT
cdr3_aa: CAISESPSSGGNSPLHF

v_call: TRBV28
clone_size: few
j_call: TRBJ1-6
d_call: .
cdr3_length: 14
cdr3_nt: TGTGCCAGCAGGCCCTCAGGGGATAGTTCACCCCTCCACTTT
cdr3_aa: CASRPSGDSSPLHF

v_call: TRBV9
clone_size: .
j_call: TRBJ1-2
d_call: .
cdr3_length: 14
cdr3_nt: TGTGCCAGCAGCGTAGAGGTAGTCGGGGATGGCTACACCTTC
cdr3_aa: CASSVEVVGDGYTF

v_call: TRBV27
clone_size: few
j_call: TRBJ2-7
d_call: TRBD1
cdr3_length: 15
cdr3_nt: TGTGCCAGCAGTCCTCTGGGACAGGGGTCATATGAGCAGTACTTC
cdr3_aa: CASSPLGQGSYEQYF

v_call: TRBV30
clone_size: .
j_call: TRBJ1-5
d_call: .
cdr3_length: 14
cdr3_nt: TGTGCCTGGAGTGTAGGGAACAGCAATCAGCCCCAGCATTTT
cdr3_aa: CAWSVGNSNQPQHF

v_call: TRBV7-2
clone_size: .
j_call: TRBJ2-1
d_call: .
cdr3_length: 14
cdr3_nt: TGTGCCAGCAGCTTAGCGTCTAGAGGCAATGAGCAGTTCTTC
cdr3_aa: CASSLASRGNEQFF